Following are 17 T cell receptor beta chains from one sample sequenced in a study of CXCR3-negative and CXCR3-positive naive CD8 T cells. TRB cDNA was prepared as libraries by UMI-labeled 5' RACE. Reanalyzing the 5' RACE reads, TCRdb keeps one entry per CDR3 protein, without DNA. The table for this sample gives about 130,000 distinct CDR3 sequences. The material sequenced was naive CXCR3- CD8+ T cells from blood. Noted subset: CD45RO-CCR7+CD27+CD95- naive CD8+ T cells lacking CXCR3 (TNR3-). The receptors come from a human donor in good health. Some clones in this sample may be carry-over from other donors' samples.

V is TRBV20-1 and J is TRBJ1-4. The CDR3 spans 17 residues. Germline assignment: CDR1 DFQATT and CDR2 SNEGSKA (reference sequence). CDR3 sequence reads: CSARVGKIREEEEKLFF.

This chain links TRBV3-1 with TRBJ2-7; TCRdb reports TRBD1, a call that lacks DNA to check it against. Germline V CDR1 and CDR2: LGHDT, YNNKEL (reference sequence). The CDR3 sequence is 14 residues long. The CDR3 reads CASSQDGREYEQYF.

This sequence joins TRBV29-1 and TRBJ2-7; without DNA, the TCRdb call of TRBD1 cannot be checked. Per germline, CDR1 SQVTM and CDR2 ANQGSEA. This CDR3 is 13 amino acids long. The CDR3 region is CSVFPRGGYEQYF.

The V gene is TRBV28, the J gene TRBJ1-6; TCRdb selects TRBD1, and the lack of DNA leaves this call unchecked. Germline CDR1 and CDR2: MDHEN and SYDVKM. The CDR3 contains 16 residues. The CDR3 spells CASSLLGQDYNSPLHF.

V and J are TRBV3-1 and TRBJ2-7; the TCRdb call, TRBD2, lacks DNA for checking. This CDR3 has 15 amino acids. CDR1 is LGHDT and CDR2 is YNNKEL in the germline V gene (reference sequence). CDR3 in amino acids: CASSHRTSGSNEQYF.

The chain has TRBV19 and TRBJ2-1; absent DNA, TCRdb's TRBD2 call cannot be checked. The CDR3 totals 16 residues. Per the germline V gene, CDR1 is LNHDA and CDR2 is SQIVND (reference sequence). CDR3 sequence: CASSEGTSGQRGEQFF.

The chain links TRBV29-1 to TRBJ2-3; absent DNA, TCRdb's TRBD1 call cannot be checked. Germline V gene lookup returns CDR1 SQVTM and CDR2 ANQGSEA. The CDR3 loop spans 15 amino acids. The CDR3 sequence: CSVDSDRVYADTQYF.

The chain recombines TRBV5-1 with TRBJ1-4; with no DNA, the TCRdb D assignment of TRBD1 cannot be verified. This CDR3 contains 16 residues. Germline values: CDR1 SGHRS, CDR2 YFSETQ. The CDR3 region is CASSFGPWQGDEKLFF.

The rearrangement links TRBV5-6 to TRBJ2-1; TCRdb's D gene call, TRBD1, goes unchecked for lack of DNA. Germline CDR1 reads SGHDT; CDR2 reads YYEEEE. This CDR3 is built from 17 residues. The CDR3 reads CASSFGGASGSYNEQFF.

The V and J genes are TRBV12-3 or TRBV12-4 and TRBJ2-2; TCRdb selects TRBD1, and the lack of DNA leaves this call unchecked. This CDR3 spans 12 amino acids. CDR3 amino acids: CASTPVRGELFF.

CDR3 protein: CASRFPGNTEAFF. This chain links TRBV4-1 with TRBJ1-1. Germline V gene data show CDR1 as MGHRA and CDR2 as YSYEKL. This CDR3 region has 13 residues.

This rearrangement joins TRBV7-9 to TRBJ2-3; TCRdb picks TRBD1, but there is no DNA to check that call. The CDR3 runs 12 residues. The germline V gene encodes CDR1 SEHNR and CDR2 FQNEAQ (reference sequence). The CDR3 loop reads CASSMGADTQYF. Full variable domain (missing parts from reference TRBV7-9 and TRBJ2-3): DTGVSQNPRHKITKRGQNVTFRCDPISEHNRLYWYRQTLGQGPEFLTYFQNEAQLEKSRLLSDRFSAERPKGSFSTLEIQRTEQGDSAMYLCASSMGADTQYFGPGTRLTVL.

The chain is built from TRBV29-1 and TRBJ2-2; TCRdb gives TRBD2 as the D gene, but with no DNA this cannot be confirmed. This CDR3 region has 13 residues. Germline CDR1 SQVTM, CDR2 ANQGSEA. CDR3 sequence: CSVEDRREGELFF.

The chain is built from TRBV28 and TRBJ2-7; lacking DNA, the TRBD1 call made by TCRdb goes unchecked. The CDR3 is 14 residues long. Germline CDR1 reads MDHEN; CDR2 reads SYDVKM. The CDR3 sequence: CASSLSDRGYEQYF.

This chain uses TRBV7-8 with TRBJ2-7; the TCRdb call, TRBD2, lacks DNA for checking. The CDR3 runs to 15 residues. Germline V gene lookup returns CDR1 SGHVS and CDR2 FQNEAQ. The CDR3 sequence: CASSPAGPYSYEQYF.

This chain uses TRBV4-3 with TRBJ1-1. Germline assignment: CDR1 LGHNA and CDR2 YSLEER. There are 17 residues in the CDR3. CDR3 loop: CASSQKPAGIMNTEAFF.

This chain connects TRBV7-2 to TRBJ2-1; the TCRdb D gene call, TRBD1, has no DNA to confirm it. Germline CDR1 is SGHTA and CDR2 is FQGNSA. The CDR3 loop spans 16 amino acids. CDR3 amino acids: CASRTYGTHVDNEQFF. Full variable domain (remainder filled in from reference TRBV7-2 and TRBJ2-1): GAGVSQSPSNKVTEKGKDVELRCDPISGHTALYWYRQSLGQGLEFLIYFQGNSAPDKSGLPSDRFSAERTGGSVSTLTIQRTQQEDSAVYLCASRTYGTHVDNEQFFGPGTRLTVL.